This T cell receptor (beta chain) appears in the sequencing data of a study of CD8 T cells in Susac syndrome. Germline V CDR1 and CDR2: MDHEN, SYDVKM. Trimming removed 5 bases at V and 3 bases at J, with 17 bases between. This CDR3 is built from 15 residues. CD8+ and CD4+ T cells taken from blood had their TCR beta sequenced. Included as multiple sclerosis controls were treatment-naive patients who had stable or active relapsing-remitting disease. This clonotype was observed a few times. Random hexamers were used to reverse transcribe an amount of roughly 0.5 to 1 ug RNA. Multiplex immunoSEQ PCR targeted 54 Vbeta and 13 Jbeta TCR beta segments. TCRdb called the immunoSEQ multiplex PCR reads again in MiXCR, with one record for every CDR3 protein. The data hold about 280,000 distinct CDR3 sequences, with roughly 81% observed a single time.

The V call is TRBV28, the J call TRBJ2-7, with D tentatively TRBD1 (7 bases). The source is a human donor with multiple sclerosis. The material sequenced was CD8+ T cells from PBMCs. Here the CDR3 reads CASSPPRQGLYEQYF. In DNA form, the CDR3 reads TGTGCCAGCAGTCCGCCTCGACAGGGACTCTACGAGCAGTACTTC.